This TCR beta chain was captured in a study of T cell responses to AZD1222 COVID-19 vaccine. Assay used: immunoSEQ multiplex PCR; TCRdb lists only in-frame clones, some missing. The data contain about 140,000 clones, more than 70% of them singletons. Deletions cut 0 bases from V and 1 base from J, with 7 bases between. Germline V CDR1 and CDR2: LGHNA, YNFKEQ. The CDR3 covers 15 residues. Whole-study results and caveats: Repertoire collection took place solely once the T cell response had peaked. Once two AZD1222 doses were given, Spike-specific TCR breadth and depth went up. Reports say nearly half of spike-specific TCRs go after unmutated variant regions.

A word on this clone: Its specificity is not known.

The sample consisted of peripheral blood, taken on day 0 of AZD1222 vaccination. The J gene is TRBJ1-3, the V gene TRBV4-2; tentatively, D is TRBD1 (5 bases). The clonotype was recovered from an adult in good health. The CDR3 loop reads CASSQDRVSGNTIYF. The CDR3 coding sequence is TGTGCCAGCAGCCAAGACAGGGTATCTGGAAACACCATATATTTT.